The 27 T cell receptor beta chains below were found in one sample sequenced in a study of cytomegalovirus exposure and HLA in healthy donors. A multiplex PCR was run with 60 Vbeta primers and 13 Jbeta primers. The repertoire was sequenced with immunoSEQ multiplex PCR; TCRdb's copy has only in-frame clones and lacks some. The profile covers around 100,000 clones, with about four fifths appearing a single time and around 3% taken by the ten largest. Source material: PBMCs. All receptors derive from a woman younger than 30 in good health and CMV-seropositive.

The chain is built from TRBV6-5 and TRBJ2-3; 8 bases line up with TRBD2. In germline, CDR1 is MNHEY, CDR2 SVGAGI. The CDR3 consists of 13 residues. The J segment lost 6 bases and the V segment lost 8 bases, leaving 7 bases of the junction unmatched. As DNA, the CDR3 is TGTGCCAGCGGACTAGCCCTCAGGGATACGCAGTATTTT. It is translated as CASGLALRDTQYF.

This chain joins TRBV5-8 and TRBJ2-7; D gene uncertain. Germline assignment: CDR1 SGHTS and CDR2 YDEGEE. The CDR3 covers 11 residues. V was trimmed by 4 bases and J by 3 bases, leaving 5 bases between them. The CDR3 coding sequence is TGTGCCAGCAGCGGCAACTACGAGCAGTACTTC. It codes for CASSGNYEQYF.

Remarks on this clone: A junction boundary mismatches the germline segment, possibly from a read error. This chain's CDR3 is CASSQGGGTDF. The CDR3 DNA is TGTGCCAGCAGCCAAGGAGGGGGTACGGACTTC. This chain joins TRBV4-2 and TRBJ2-4, with D possibly matching TRBD1 (6 bases). This CDR3 comprises 11 residues. The V gene's germline CDR1 is LGHNA and CDR2 YNFKEQ.

The V and J genes are TRBV5-1 and TRBJ2-5; D is possibly TRBD2 (6 bases). Trimming took off 4 bases at V and 5 bases at J, with 9 bases between the two ends. The CDR3 covers 12 residues. Germline lookup yields CDR1 SGHRS and CDR2 YFSETQ. The CDR3 spells CASSARGETQYF. CDR3 in DNA: TGCGCCAGCAGCGCCCGGGGGGAGACCCAGTACTTC.

The genes are TRBV5-1 and TRBJ1-2, with 8 bases aligning to TRBD1. The CDR3 covers 15 residues. The trim removed 0 bases at V and 6 bases at J, leaving 7 bases unmatched. The V gene's germline CDR1 is SGHRS and CDR2 YFSETQ. The CDR3 region is CASSLAVGQGDGYTF. In nucleotides, the CDR3 is TGCGCCAGCAGCTTGGCCGTAGGACAGGGCGATGGCTACACCTTC.

The rearrangement joins TRBV4-1 to TRBJ2-7; possibly TRBD2 for D (5 bases). Germline V gene sequence: CDR1 MGHRA, CDR2 YSYEKL. The CDR3 is 15 amino acids. V was shortened by 5 bases and J by 7 bases, with 21 bases between the two germline ends. The CDR3 reads CASSSPGRGSGEQYF. CDR3 nucleotides: TGCGCCAGCAGCAGCCCGGGAAGAGGATCGGGAGAGCAGTACTTC.

V is TRBV28 and J is TRBJ2-6, with D maybe TRBD2 (5 bases). Trimming stripped 6 bases from V and 4 bases from J, with 7 bases between. Germline lookup yields CDR1 MDHEN and CDR2 SYDVKM. The CDR3 runs 13 residues. The CDR3 loop reads CASSRGGANVLTF. The DNA of the CDR3 is TGTGCCAGCAGCCGGGGAGGGGCCAACGTCCTGACTTTC.

The chain carries TRBV7-9 and TRBJ1-6; 9 bases line up with TRBD1. Germline trimming cut 9 bases from V and 7 bases from J; bases unmatched to any gene: 1. The CDR3 has 12 residues. Germline V gene data show CDR1 as SEHNR and CDR2 as FQNEAQ (reference sequence). In DNA, the CDR3 is TGTGCCAGTGGGACAGGGAATTCACCCCTCCACTTT. Translating gives CASGTGNSPLHF. Complete variable domain (other parts from reference TRBV7-9 and TRBJ1-6): DTGVSQNPRHKITKRGQNVTFRCDPISEHNRLYWYRQTLGQGPEFLTYFQNEAQLEKSRLLSDRFSAERPKGSFSTLEIQRTEQGDSAMYLCASGTGNSPLHFGNGTRLTVT.

This chain uses TRBV14 with TRBJ2-4; TRBD1 matches at 8 bases. This CDR3 is 17 amino acids long. CDR1 and CDR2 from the germline V gene are SGHDN and FVKESK. J gave up 1 base and V 5 bases, and 10 bases lay outside the gene matches. DNA for the CDR3: TGTGCCAGCAGCGACCACCTTCAGGGGGCCGCCAAAAACATTCAGTACTTC. Protein sequence: CASSDHLQGAAKNIQYF. Combining the CDR3 with reference TRBV14 and TRBJ2-4 gives the whole variable domain EAGVTQFPSHSVIEKGQTVTLRCDPISGHDNLYWYRRVMGKEIKFLLHFVKESKQDESGMPNNRFLAERTGGTYSTLKVQPAELEDSGVYFCASSDHLQGAAKNIQYFGAGTRLSVL.

The J gene is TRBJ1-1, the V gene TRBV9, with TRBD1 as a possible D gene (5 bases). Trimming removed 4 bases from V and 8 bases from J, with 21 bases in between. The CDR3 runs to 15 residues. The germline V gene encodes CDR1 SGDLS and CDR2 YYNGEE. The CDR3 is CASSTLGTGVTEAFF. CDR3 nucleotides: TGTGCCAGCAGCACCCTCGGGACGGGAGTTACGGAAGCTTTCTTT.

CDR3 region: CASSPLFRTGGPGEQYF. CDR3 coding DNA: TGCGCCAGCAGCCCCTTATTTCGGACAGGGGGGCCGGGGGAGCAGTACTTC. The chain employs TRBV4-1 and TRBJ2-7; 10 bases align to TRBD1. There are 17 residues in the CDR3. V gave up 4 bases and J gave up 7 bases; unmatched junction bases: 16. The germline CDR1 and CDR2 sequences are MGHRA and YSYEKL.

The chain employs TRBV5-1 and TRBJ1-2; tentatively, D is TRBD1 (6 bases). This CDR3 spans 13 amino acids. Trimming removed 4 bases at V and 2 bases at J, with 9 bases between. Germline values: CDR1 SGHRS, CDR2 YFSETQ. The DNA for the CDR3 is TGCGCCAGCAGCCGGGACACCAACTATGGCTACACCTTC. Translation gives CASSRDTNYGYTF.

The CDR3 DNA sequence: TGCGCCAGCGAGGGACTAGCGGGAGGTTACAATGAGCAGTTCTTC. As protein: CASEGLAGGYNEQFF. V and J are TRBV5-1 and TRBJ2-1; 15 bases are a match to TRBD2. The CDR3 runs 15 residues. Germline CDR1 reads SGHRS; CDR2 reads YFSETQ. Trimming at V came to 7 bases and at J to 4 bases, leaving 3 bases not matched to a gene.

The chain uses TRBV4-1 and TRBJ2-1; 8 nucleotides align to TRBD2. Trimming at V came to 1 base and at J to 8 bases, leaving 13 bases not matched to a gene. This CDR3 is built from 17 residues. The germline gives CDR1 MGHRA, CDR2 YSYEKL. In DNA form, the CDR3 reads TGCGCCAGCAGCCAAGGGTGGATAGCGGGAAAGGAGGATGAGCAGTTCTTC. Its protein product is CASSQGWIAGKEDEQFF.

This sequence joins TRBV7-3 and TRBJ2-2; 12 bases agree with TRBD2. CDR3 length: 16 amino acids. Germline V gene sequence: CDR1 SGHTA, CDR2 FQGTGA. The V segment lost 4 bases and the J segment 6 bases; nucleotides outside the gene matches: 6. The CDR3 coding sequence is TGTGCCAGCAGCTCACTGACTAGCGGGAGCCCCGGGGAGCTGTTTTTT. Its translation: CASSSLTSGSPGELFF.

This chain links TRBV25-1 with TRBJ1-2; 8 bases map to TRBD1. The CDR3 sequence is 15 residues long. The V segment lost 3 bases and the J segment 3 bases; nucleotides outside the gene matches: 6. The V gene's germline CDR1 is MGHDK and CDR2 SYGVNS. CDR3 DNA: TGTGCCAGCAGTGAGTCAGGGGGCGCTGACTATGGCTACACCTTC. Its translation is CASSESGGADYGYTF.

The rearrangement joins TRBV19 to TRBJ2-2; D is uncertain. The length of the CDR3 is 14 residues. Germline V gives CDR1 LNHDA, CDR2 SQIVND (reference sequence). V was cut by 7 bases and J by 0 bases, with 9 bases left in between. The CDR3 here is CASKSSANTGELFF. The CDR3, as DNA: TGTGCCAGTAAAAGCAGCGCGAACACCGGGGAGCTGTTTTTT.

The chain carries TRBV5-1 and TRBJ2-5, with a weak D call TRBD1 (5 bases). Germline-derived CDR1 and CDR2 are SGHRS and YFSETQ. The V and J ends lost 0 bases and 5 bases respectively, with 14 bases between them. The CDR3 is 15 residues long. CDR3 region: CASSLGPAGWETQYF. The DNA for the CDR3 is TGCGCCAGCAGCTTGGGTCCGGCAGGGTGGGAGACCCAGTACTTC.

This clone has just a few counts. This chain connects TRBV11-2 to TRBJ1-5; D uncertain. Trimming removed 5 bases at V and 3 bases at J, with 8 bases between. CDR3 size: 13 residues. Germline CDR1 reads SGHAT; CDR2 reads FQNNGV. CDR3 in DNA: TGTGCCAGCAGCCGTCTCCCCAATCAGCCCCAGCATTTT. It specifies CASSRLPNQPQHF.

The chain has TRBV4-1 and TRBJ2-7, with D maybe TRBD2 (6 bases). The germline V gene encodes CDR1 MGHRA and CDR2 YSYEKL. V was shortened by 0 bases and J by 1 base, with 25 bases between the two germline ends. This CDR3 contains 20 residues. This CDR3 reads CASSQDTARDLSGLSYEQYF. The CDR3, as DNA: TGCGCCAGCAGCCAAGATACGGCGCGGGATCTGTCGGGACTGTCCTACGAGCAGTACTTC.

On this clone: Germline and junction disagree at one end, which may indicate a read error. This chain connects TRBV2 to TRBJ2-1; 10 nucleotides match TRBD2. This CDR3 contains 14 residues. Germline lookup yields CDR1 SNHLY and CDR2 FYNNEI. The CDR3 sequence is CASREAGGYNEQFF. DNA for the CDR3: TGTGCCAGCAGAGAAGCGGGAGGGTACAATGAGCAGTTCTTC. The whole variable domain, remainder taken from reference TRBV2 and TRBJ2-1, is EPEVTQTPSHQVTQMGQEVILRCVPISNHLYFYWYRQILGQKVEFLVSFYNNEISEKSEIFDDQFSVERPDGSNFTLKIRSTKLEDSAMYFCASREAGGYNEQFFGPGTRLTVL.

The rearrangement links TRBV7-8 to TRBJ1-1; 11 bases line up with TRBD1. V shed 4 bases, J shed 4 bases, and the junction held 17 bases outside the gene matches. The germline gives CDR1 SGHVS, CDR2 FQNEAQ. The CDR3 sequence is 19 residues long. The CDR3 loop is CASSYPVLWTGGSSTEAFF. CDR3 bases: TGTGCCAGCAGCTACCCCGTACTGTGGACAGGGGGCTCGAGCACTGAAGCTTTCTTT.

This clone was seen just once. At one boundary the junction diverges from the germline segment, which might be a read error. The chain links TRBV7-6 to TRBJ1-3, with D uncertain. The CDR3 spans 14 residues. CDR1 SGHVS and CDR2 FNYEAQ come from the germline V gene. CDR3 in DNA: TGTGCCAGCAGTTTAGTTGGGCCTGGAAACACCATATATTTT. Protein product: CASSLVGPGNTIYF.

On this clone: The sample contains more than one DNA sequence encoding this CDR3. This rearrangement joins TRBV7-2 to TRBJ2-7; TRBD2 matches 10 bases. The CDR3 sequence is 15 residues long. V shed 1 base, J shed 3 bases, and the junction held 3 bases outside the gene matches. Germline V gives CDR1 SGHTA, CDR2 FQGNSA. The CDR3 protein is CASSLGASGSYEQYF. The CDR3 region has the DNA TGTGCCAGCAGCTTAGGCGCTAGCGGGAGCTACGAGCAGTACTTC.

This clone has only a few counts. The V call is TRBV30, the J call TRBJ1-4; D call uncertain. CDR3 size: 13 residues. Germline CDR1 GTSNPN, CDR2 SVGIG (reference sequence). Trimming left V 4 bases short and J 7 bases short, with 13 bases between. The CDR3 region is CAWKRGYSEKLFF. DNA of the CDR3: TGTGCCTGGAAACGGGGTTACAGTGAAAAACTGTTTTTT.

The chain couples TRBV20-1 to TRBJ2-5; TRBD1 aligns across 7 bases. Unmatched junction bases numbered 6, after V lost 5 bases and J lost 9 bases. The CDR3 has 11 amino acids. Germline V lookup: CDR1 DFQATT, CDR2 SNEGSKA (reference sequence). The CDR3 nucleotides read TGCAGTGCTCCCCATACAGGGGCCCAGTACTTC. Its translation: CSAPHTGAQYF.

This sequence joins TRBV5-1 and TRBJ2-5, with TRBD2 matching over 8 bases. Germline CDR1 reads SGHRS; CDR2 reads YFSETQ. The CDR3 contains 14 residues. V dropped 2 bases and J dropped 3; count of bases not matched to a gene: 3. This CDR3 is CASSLLAEKETQYF. CDR3 DNA: TGCGCCAGCAGCTTACTAGCGGAGAAAGAGACCCAGTACTTC.